The T cell receptor (beta chain) described here comes from a study of human T cells and chemical hapten exposure. Germline V CDR1 and CDR2: SGHVS, FNYEAQ. Trimming removed 2 bases at V and 4 bases at J, with 5 bases between. The CDR3 sequence is 12 residues long. This clonotype was counted at least ten times. MiXCR, applied by TCRdb to the RACE reads, yields one record per CDR3 protein. Here the sample spans nearly 350,000 distinct CDR3 sequences, around 7% being singletons. As to time point: patch test 1, 2 weeks after DPC sensitization. The treatment denotes: therapeutic diphenylcyclopropenone sensitization with weekly scalp DPC. Total RNA came from unfractionated whole blood.

This receptor was identified in a woman aged 18-30 years with alopecia areata. Some clones in this sample may be carry-over from other donors' samples. The chain uses TRBV7-6 and TRBJ2-5, with no clear D. The sample here was whole blood, taken in connection with sensitization to the hapten diphenylcyclopropenone (DPC). The CDR3 loop reads CASSLYSETQYF. Here the CDR3 DNA reads TGTGCCAGCAGCTTATACTCAGAGACCCAGTACTTC.